This T cell receptor (beta chain) was documented in a study of CXCR3-negative and CXCR3-positive naive CD8 T cells. Turning to this clonotype: Its antigen is undetermined.

Carrying UMI labels, the TRB cDNA libraries were prepared through 5' RACE. TCRdb re-analyzed the 5' RACE reads; it lists each CDR3 protein once, without DNA. Reported are some 47,000 distinct CDR3 sequences; the ten largest clones contain about 0.61%. Germline assignment: CDR1 SGHVS and CDR2 FNYEAQ. This CDR3 has 16 amino acids. Study-level points and caveats: Naive cells positive for CXCR3 carried more hydrophobic TRB CDR3s than CXCR3-negative ones. CXCR3 levels fell partly with cryopreservation; most assays relied on fresh PBMCs. Within a donor, both naive subsets shared TRBV-TRBJ usage, unlike memory cells.

Triplicate sorts, around 310,000 cells apiece, were made for each CD8+ T cell subset. The naive CD8+ gate required CD45RO-CCR7+CD27+CD95- phenotype. Specimen: naive CXCR3+ CD8+ T cells from blood. The subset is: CD45RO-CCR7+CD27+CD95- naive CD8+ T cells expressing CXCR3 (TNR3+). This TCR derives from a human donor in good health. Some clones in this sample may be carry-over from other donors' samples. This chain connects TRBV7-6 to TRBJ2-7. Here the CDR3 reads CASSLAVNYYLDEQYF.